This T cell receptor (beta chain) was obtained from a study of cytomegalovirus exposure and HLA in healthy donors (dated by TCRdb to about 2017). General notes on the study: A later analysis indicated that the 100 to 150 validation repertoires were generated on the platform also employed for the approximately 700 repertoires of the first cohort. The study aimed to test whether cataloging public T cell receptors could reveal signatures of past pathogen exposure. Along with the roughly 700-subject first cohort, a separate validation cohort of 120 different subjects was used. To predict cytomegalovirus infection status, the study combined high-throughput TCR immunosequencing, statistical association of individual TCRs with disease status, and machine learning. Overall study outcomes, separate from this receptor: The authors suggested that the approach could potentially be extended to other disease states and immunological phenotypes. In vitro tests confirmed that a few of the cytomegalovirus-associated TCR beta chains recognize cytomegalovirus antigens. The study listed over 150 TCR beta chains as associated with cytomegalovirus. The validation cohort had no HLA typing available for a later analysis, so co-occurrence within that cohort was assessed over all 130 or so repertoires. The classifier was reported to diagnose cytomegalovirus status with high specificity and sensitivity in both the original cohort and the validation cohort. Most TCR sequences were observed very rarely across donors, whereas some public TCRs were present in many individuals. Of the cluster scores, 94% were above 0 in a later analysis, which found that TCRs clustered in the first cohort also tended to co-occur in the 120 validation repertoires.

V trim: 6 bases; J trim: 1 base; unmatched bases: 6. From the cysteine through the phenylalanine, the CDR3 covers 14 amino acids. Only CDR3 DNA is held: 42 bases, read in frame from base 1. Per the germline V gene, MNHEY is the CDR1 and SVGAGI is the CDR2. Libraries were prepared through the immunoSEQ multiplex PCR assay. The study's own analysis went as follows. A statistical classification framework was built to diagnose cytomegalovirus status from the catalog of TCR beta chain sequences. The table was pulled from immuneACCESS by TCRdb, which kept in-frame rearrangements only. Such tables lose some clones; where checked, under half of the loss comes from unresolved V genes, and the rest has no known cause. V, J and clone size are those of that table, while D and trimming were read from the DNA. This sample lists more than 85,000 clones; 70% to 90% were detected once. Of the sample, about 1.5% falls within the top ten clones.

Donors formed part of the validation cohort, which comprised 120 subjects and was distinct from the first cohort of fewer than 750 subjects. Of note for this clone: It lacks a known antigen. No clone much larger than this one lies a single base away; base qualities are absent.

The receptor comes from a woman aged 30 to 39 in good health and CMV-seropositive. Sequenced input: PBMCs. The chain joins TRBV6-5 to TRBJ2-7; TRBD1 matches 7 bases in the middle. This receptor carries the CDR3 CASSRDSTSYEQYF. The nucleotide sequence reads as follows: TGTGCCAGCAGCCGGGACAGTACTTCCTACGAGCAGTACTTC.